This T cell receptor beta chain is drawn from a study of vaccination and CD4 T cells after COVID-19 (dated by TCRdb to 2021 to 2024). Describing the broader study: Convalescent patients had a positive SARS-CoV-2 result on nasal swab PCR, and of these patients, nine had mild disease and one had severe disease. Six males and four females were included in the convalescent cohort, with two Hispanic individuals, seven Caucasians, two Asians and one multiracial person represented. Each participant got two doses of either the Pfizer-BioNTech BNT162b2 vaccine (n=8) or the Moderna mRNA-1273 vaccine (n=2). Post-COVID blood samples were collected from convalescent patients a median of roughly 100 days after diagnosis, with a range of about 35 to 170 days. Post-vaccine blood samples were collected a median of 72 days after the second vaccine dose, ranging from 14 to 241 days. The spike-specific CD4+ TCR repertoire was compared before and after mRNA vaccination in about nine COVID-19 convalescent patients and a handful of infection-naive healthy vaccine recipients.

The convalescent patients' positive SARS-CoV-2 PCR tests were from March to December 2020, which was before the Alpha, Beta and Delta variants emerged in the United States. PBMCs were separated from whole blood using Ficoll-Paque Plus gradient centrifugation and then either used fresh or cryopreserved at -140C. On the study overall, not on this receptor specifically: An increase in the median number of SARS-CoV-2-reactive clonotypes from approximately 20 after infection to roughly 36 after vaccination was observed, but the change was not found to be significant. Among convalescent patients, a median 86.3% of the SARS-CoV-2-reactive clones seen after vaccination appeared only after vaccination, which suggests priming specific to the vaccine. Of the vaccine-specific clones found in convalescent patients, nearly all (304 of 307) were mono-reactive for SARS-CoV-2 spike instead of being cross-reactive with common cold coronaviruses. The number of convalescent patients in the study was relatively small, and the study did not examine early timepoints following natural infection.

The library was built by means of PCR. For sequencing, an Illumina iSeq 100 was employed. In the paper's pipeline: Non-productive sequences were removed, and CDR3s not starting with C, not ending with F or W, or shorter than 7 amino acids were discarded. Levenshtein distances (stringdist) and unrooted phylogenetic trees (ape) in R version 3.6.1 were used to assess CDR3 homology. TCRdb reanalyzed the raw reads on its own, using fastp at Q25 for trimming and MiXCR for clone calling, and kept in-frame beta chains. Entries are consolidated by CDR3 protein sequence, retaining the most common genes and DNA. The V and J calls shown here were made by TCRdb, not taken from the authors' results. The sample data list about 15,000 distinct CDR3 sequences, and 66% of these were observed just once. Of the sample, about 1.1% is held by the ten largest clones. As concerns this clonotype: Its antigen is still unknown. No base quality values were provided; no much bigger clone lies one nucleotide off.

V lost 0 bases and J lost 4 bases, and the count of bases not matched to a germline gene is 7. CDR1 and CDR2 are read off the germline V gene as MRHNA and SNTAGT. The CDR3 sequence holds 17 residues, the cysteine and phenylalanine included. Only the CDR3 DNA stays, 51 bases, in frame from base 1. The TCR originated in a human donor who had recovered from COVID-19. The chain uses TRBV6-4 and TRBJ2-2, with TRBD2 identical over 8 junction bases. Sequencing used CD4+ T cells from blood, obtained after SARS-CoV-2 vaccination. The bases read TGTGCCAGCAGTGACTCGTTCAGCGGGAGTGGCACCGGGGAGCTGTTTTTT. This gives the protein CASSDSFSGSGTGELFF.